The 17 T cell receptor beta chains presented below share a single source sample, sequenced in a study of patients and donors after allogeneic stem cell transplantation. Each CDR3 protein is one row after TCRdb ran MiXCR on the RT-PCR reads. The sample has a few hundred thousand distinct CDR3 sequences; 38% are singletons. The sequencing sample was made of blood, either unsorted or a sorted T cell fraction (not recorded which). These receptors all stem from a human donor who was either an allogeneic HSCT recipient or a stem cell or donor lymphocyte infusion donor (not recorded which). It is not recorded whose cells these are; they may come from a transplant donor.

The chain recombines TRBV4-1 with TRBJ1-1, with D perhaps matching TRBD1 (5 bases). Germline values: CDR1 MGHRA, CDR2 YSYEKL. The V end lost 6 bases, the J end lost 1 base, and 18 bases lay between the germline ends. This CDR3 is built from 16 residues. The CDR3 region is CASRPGESIWNTEAFF. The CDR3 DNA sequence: TGCGCCAGCAGGCCGGGGGAAAGCATTTGGAACACTGAAGCTTTCTTT.

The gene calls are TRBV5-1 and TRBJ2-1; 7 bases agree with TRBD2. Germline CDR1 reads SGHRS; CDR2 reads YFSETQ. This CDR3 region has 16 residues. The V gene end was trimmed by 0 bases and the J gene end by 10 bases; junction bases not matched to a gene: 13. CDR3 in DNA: TGCGCCAGCAGCTTGGTCTTAGGCCCGGAGGGAGGGGAGCAGTTCTTC. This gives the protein CASSLVLGPEGGEQFF.

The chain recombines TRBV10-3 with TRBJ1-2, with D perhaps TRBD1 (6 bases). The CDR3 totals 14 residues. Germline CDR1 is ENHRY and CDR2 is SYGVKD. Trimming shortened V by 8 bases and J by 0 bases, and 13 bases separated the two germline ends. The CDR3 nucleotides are TGTGCCATCGGGAAAACAGGGCCTAACTATGGCTACACCTTC. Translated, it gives CAIGKTGPNYGYTF.

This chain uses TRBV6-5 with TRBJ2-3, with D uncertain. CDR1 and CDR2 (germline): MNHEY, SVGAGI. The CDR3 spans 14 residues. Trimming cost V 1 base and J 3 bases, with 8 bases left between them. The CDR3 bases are TGTGCCAGCAGTTACTTAATGGGAACAGATACGCAGTATTTT. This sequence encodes CASSYLMGTDTQYF.

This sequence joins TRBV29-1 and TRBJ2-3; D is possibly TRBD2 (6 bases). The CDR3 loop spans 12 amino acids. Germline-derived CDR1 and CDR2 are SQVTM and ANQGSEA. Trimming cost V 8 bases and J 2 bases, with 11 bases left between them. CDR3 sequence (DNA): TGCAGCTATAGCGGTTCCACAGATACGCAGTATTTT. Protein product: CSYSGSTDTQYF.

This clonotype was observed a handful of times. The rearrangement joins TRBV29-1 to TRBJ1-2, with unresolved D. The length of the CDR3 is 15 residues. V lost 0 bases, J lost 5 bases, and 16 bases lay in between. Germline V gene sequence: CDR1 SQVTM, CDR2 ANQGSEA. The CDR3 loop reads CSVEDSGNGVYGYTF. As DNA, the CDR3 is TGCAGCGTTGAAGATTCAGGCAACGGGGTTTATGGCTACACCTTC.

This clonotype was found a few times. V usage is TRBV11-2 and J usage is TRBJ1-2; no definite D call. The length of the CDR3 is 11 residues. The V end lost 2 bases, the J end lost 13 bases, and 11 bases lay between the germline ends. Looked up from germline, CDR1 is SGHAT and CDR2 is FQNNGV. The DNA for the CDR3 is TGTGCCAGCAGCTTATTCCGTTTCTTCACCTTC. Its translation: CASSLFRFFTF.

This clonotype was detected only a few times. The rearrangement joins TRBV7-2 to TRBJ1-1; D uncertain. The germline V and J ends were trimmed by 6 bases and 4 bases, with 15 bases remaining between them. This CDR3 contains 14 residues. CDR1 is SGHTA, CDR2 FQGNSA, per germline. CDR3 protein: CASRETAAGTEAFF. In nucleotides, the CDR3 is TGTGCCAGCAGGGAAACAGCTGCCGGCACTGAAGCTTTCTTT.

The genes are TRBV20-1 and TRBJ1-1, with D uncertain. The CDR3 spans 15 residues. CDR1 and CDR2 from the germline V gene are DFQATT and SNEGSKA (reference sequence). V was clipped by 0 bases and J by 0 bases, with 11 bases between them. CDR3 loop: CSARDWEGLNTEAFF. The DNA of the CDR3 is TGCAGTGCTAGAGATTGGGAGGGTCTGAACACTGAAGCTTTCTTT.

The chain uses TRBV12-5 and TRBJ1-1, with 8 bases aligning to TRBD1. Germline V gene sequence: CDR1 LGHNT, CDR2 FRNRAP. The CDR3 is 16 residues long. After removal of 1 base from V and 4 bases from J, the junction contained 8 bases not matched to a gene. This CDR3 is CASGLALGTGATEAFF. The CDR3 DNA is TGTGCTAGTGGTTTGGCACTAGGGACAGGAGCCACTGAAGCTTTCTTT.

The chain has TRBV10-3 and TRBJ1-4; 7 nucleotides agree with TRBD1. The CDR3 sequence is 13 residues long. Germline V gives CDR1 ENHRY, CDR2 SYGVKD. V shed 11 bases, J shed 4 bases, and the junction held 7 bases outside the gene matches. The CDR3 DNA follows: TGTGCCTCACAGGGGAGAGGTAATGAAAAACTGTTTTTT. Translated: CASQGRGNEKLFF.

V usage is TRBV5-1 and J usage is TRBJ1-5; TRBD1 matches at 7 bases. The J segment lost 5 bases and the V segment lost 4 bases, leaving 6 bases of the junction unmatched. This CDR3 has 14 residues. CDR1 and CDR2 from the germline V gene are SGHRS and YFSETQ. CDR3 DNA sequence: TGCGCCAGCAGCCCCGGACAGGAGGATCAGCCCCAGCATTTT. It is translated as CASSPGQEDQPQHF.

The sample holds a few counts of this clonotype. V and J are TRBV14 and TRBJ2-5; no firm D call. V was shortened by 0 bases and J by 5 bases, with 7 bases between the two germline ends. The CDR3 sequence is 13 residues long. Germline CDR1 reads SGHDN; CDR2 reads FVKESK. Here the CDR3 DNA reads TGTGCCAGCAGCCAAGATCCGCGGGAGACCCAGTACTTC. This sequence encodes CASSQDPRETQYF.

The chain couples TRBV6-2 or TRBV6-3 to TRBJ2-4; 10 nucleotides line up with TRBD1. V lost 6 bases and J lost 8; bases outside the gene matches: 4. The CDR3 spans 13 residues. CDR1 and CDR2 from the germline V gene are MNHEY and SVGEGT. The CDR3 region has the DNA TGTGCCAGCAGACGGACAGGGGGTGACATTCAGTACTTC. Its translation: CASRRTGGDIQYF.

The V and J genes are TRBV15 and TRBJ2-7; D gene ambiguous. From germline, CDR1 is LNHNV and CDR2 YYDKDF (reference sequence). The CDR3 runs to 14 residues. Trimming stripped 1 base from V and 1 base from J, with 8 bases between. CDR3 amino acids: CATSRVGESYEQYF. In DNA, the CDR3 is TGTGCCACCAGCAGAGTTGGGGAATCCTACGAGCAGTACTTC. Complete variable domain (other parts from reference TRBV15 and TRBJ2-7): DAMVIQNPRYQVTQFGKPVTLSCSQTLNHNVMYWYQQKSSQAPKLLFHYYDKDFNNEADTPDNFQSRRPNTSFCFLDIRSPGLGDTAMYLCATSRVGESYEQYFGPGTRLTVT.

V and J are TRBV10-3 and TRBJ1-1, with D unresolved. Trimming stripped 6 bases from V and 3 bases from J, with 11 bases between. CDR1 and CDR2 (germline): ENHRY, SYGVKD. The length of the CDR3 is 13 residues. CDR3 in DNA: TGTGCCATCAGCCCAAGACTCCACACTGAAGCTTTCTTT. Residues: CAISPRLHTEAFF.

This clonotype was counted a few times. The CDR3 spells CASSIPGTGNMNTEAFF. CDR3 nucleotide sequence: TGTGCCAGTAGTATCCCCGGGACAGGGAACATGAACACTGAAGCTTTCTTT. The chain carries TRBV19 and TRBJ1-1; 9 bases fit TRBD1. Germline CDR1 reads LNHDA; CDR2 reads SQIVND (reference sequence). The ends lost 3 bases at V and 0 bases at J; junction bases unmatched: 8. The CDR3 extends over 17 amino acids.